The sample holds a few counts of the clone carrying this T cell receptor (beta chain). The data stem from a study of blood T cell repertoires in COVID-19. The wider study: COVID-19 samples from acute and convalescent phases originated in the United States, Italy and Spain. T cells, B-cell-depleted T cells, or PBMCs provided the cDNA or gDNA that served as material.

The CDR3 is 14 amino acids. Germline-derived CDR1 and CDR2 are SNHLY and FYNNEI. V lost 8 bases and J 3 bases, leaving 15 bases between the germline ends. The authors' processing: Amplification with reference gene primers provided the estimates of nucleated cell counts. Profiled with immunoSEQ multiplex PCR; TCRdb holds only in-frame clones, not every one. V, J and clone size are those of that table, while D and trimming were read from the DNA. The sample lists around 200,000 clones, around 90% occurring once. Sequencing input: peripheral blood. The chain employs TRBV2 and TRBJ2-3; TRBD2 might be the D (7 bases). The TCR comes from a woman aged 18-29 years who had recovered from COVID-19. The CDR3 DNA sequence: TGTGCCAGCCTAAGGGGGGGCGTTACAGATACGCAGTATTTT. As protein: CASLRGGVTDTQYF.